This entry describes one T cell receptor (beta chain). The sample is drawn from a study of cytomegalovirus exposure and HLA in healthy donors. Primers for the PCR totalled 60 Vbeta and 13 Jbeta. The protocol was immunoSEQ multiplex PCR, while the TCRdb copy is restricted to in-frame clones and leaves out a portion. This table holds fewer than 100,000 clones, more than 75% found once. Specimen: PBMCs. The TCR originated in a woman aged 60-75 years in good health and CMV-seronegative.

The CDR3 loop is CASSVGAGGLTDTQYF. The CDR3 coding sequence is TGTGCCAGCAGCGTCGGAGCGGGAGGCCTCACAGATACGCAGTATTTT. V is TRBV5-4 and J is TRBJ2-3, with TRBD2 identical over 9 bases. Trimming at V came to 4 bases and at J to 2 bases, leaving 8 bases not matched to a gene. Germline V gene lookup returns CDR1 SGHNT and CDR2 YYREEE (reference sequence). The CDR3 contains 16 residues.